The 9 T cell receptor beta chains below were found in one sample sequenced in a study of T cells in Graves' hyperthyroidism and ophthalmopathy. Template material for amplifying TCR beta CDR3 regions consisted of RNA transcripts. A first-round RT-PCR of the TCR CDR3 used the HTBI primer set. TCRdb re-called the multiplex PCR reads through MiXCR, storing one row per CDR3 protein. The table records some 600,000 distinct CDR3 sequences, 46% of them present only once. The sample taken for sequencing was peripheral blood or thyroid tissue (not recorded which). The receptor source for this set is a young woman with Graves' hyperthyroidism.

Only a few counts were recorded for this clonotype. The genes are TRBV24-1 and TRBJ2-2; 11 bases are a match to TRBD1. Trimming at V came to 7 bases and at J to 7 bases, leaving 7 bases not matched to a gene. The CDR3 spans 15 residues. CDR1 KGHDR and CDR2 SFDVKD come from the germline V gene. CDR3: CATREGTGGIGELFF. For the CDR3, the DNA is TGTGCCACCAGGGAGGGGACAGGGGGGATCGGGGAGCTGTTTTTT.

This rearrangement joins TRBV29-1 to TRBJ2-3; tentative D call: TRBD1 (5 bases). This CDR3 has 13 amino acids. CDR1 and CDR2 (germline): SQVTM, ANQGSEA. The ends were cut back, 4 bases at V and 6 bases at J, with 14 bases in the middle. The CDR3 nucleotides are TGCAGCGTTGCCGAAGGGGTAGGGGATACGCAGTATTTT. It translates to CSVAEGVGDTQYF.

This clonotype showed up many times. The chain has TRBV7-3 and TRBJ2-7; 9 nucleotides match TRBD1. V trimming: 6 bases; J trimming: 4 bases; junction bases outside the gene matches: 4. The CDR3 is 13 residues long. Germline lookup yields CDR1 SGHTA and CDR2 FQGTGA. This CDR3 is CASSFDRGYEQYF. CDR3 bases: TGTGCCAGCAGTTTTGACAGGGGGTACGAGCAGTACTTC.

CDR3: CASRATGGWGQETQYF. DNA of the CDR3: TGTGCCAGCAGAGCTACAGGGGGGTGGGGCCAAGAGACCCAGTACTTC. The V gene is TRBV2, the J gene TRBJ2-5, with 8 bases lining up with TRBD1. Unmatched junction bases numbered 10, after V lost 6 bases and J lost 1 base. From germline, CDR1 is SNHLY and CDR2 FYNNEI. The CDR3 has 16 residues.

This chain connects TRBV27 to TRBJ2-7; tentative D call: TRBD2 (5 bases). V lost 4 bases and J lost 2, with 15 bases in between. CDR3 length equals 15 residues. Germline CDR1 MNHEY, CDR2 SMNVEV (reference sequence). The CDR3, as DNA: TGTGCCAGCAGTTCCAGGCTAGCTCACACCTACGAGCAGTACTTC. This translates into CASSSRLAHTYEQYF.

In regard to this clonotype: Relative to the germline gene, one junction end is altered; a read error may explain this. This chain joins TRBV20-1 and TRBJ1-5, with D unresolved. The V gene's germline CDR1 is DFQATT and CDR2 SNEGSKA (reference sequence). The CDR3 is 14 amino acids. Here the CDR3 DNA reads TGCAGTGCTGGAGACCAGAATAGCAATCAGCCCCAGCATTTT. Translation: CSAGDQNSNQPQHF.

The J gene is TRBJ1-2, the V gene TRBV10-3; D call uncertain. V lost 2 bases to trimming and J lost 7 bases, with 11 bases between them. The CDR3 is 13 residues long. CDR1 and CDR2 (germline): ENHRY, SYGVKD. CDR3 sequence: CAISERHRAGYTF. The CDR3, as DNA: TGTGCCATCAGTGAGCGGCACCGGGCTGGCTACACCTTC.

This clonotype has more than one count but fewer than ten. The CDR3: CSARPGDSAIKPQHF. The CDR3 DNA reads TGCAGTGCCCGTCCGGGGGACAGTGCAATCAAGCCCCAGCATTTT. The chain carries TRBV20-1 and TRBJ1-5; TRBD1 matches 7 bases. The CDR3 consists of 15 residues. Germline V CDR1 and CDR2: DFQATT, SNEGSKA (reference sequence). V lost 6 bases and J lost 8; bases outside the gene matches: 16.

This rearrangement joins TRBV5-1 to TRBJ2-5; the match to TRBD2 covers 9 bases. CDR1 is SGHRS, CDR2 YFSETQ, per germline. With V trimmed by 1 base and J by 2 bases, 6 bases remained unmatched. The CDR3 is made up of 16 amino acids. CDR3 in DNA: TGCGCCAGCAGCTTGTCCCTAGCGGGGTCACAAGAGACCCAGTACTTC. Translation: CASSLSLAGSQETQYF.